What follows are 17 T cell receptor beta chains derived from one specimen sequenced in a study of blood T cell repertoires in COVID-19. Sequencing was performed with immunoSEQ multiplex PCR; in TCRdb, only in-frame clones are kept and a portion is missing. The data contain about 54,000 clones, roughly 81% of them singletons. The material sequenced was peripheral blood. These receptors were obtained from a woman in her sixties or seventies with acute or convalescent COVID-19.

In its sample, this clone was seen a few times. This sequence joins TRBV3-1 (or the pseudogene TRBV3-2) and TRBJ1-5, with unresolved D. Germline V lookup: CDR1 LGHDT, CDR2 YNNKEL (reference sequence). Trimming took off 4 bases at V and 0 bases at J, with 13 bases between the two ends. CDR3 size: 16 residues. Written as DNA, the CDR3 is TGTGCCAGCAGCCCCCCTGAGGCTCTTAGCAATCAGCCCCAGCATTTT. This translates into CASSPPEALSNQPQHF.

The chain couples TRBV9 to TRBJ2-1; D is uncertain. V was shortened by 4 bases and J by 7 bases, with 12 bases between the two germline ends. The CDR3 totals 13 residues. Germline CDR1 and CDR2: SGDLS and YYNGEE. Written as DNA, the CDR3 is TGTGCCAGCAGCCCCCGAGGTAGAAATGAGCAGTTCTTC. It codes for CASSPRGRNEQFF.

This chain joins TRBV19 and TRBJ2-3; 10 bases map to TRBD2. This CDR3 contains 18 residues. Germline V gene sequence: CDR1 LNHDA, CDR2 SQIVND (reference sequence). J gave up 3 bases and V 3 bases, and 12 bases lay outside the gene matches. The CDR3 DNA follows: TGTGCCAGTAGTATGCTGTTTGGGGAGCGGGAGGGGACAGATACGCAGTATTTT. It is translated as CASSMLFGEREGTDTQYF.

A note on this clone: At one end the junction does not follow the germline gene, possibly because of a read error. The chain links TRBV20-1 to TRBJ1-2; a weak D match, TRBD1 (5 bases). CDR1 and CDR2 from the germline V gene are DFQATT and SNEGSKA (reference sequence). This CDR3 has 11 amino acids. CDR3 residues: CSARVLYGHTF. The CDR3 nucleotides are TGCAGTGCCAGGGTACTCTATGGCCACACCTTC.

This chain joins TRBV28 and TRBJ2-7; D may be TRBD1 (6 bases). CDR1 and CDR2 (germline): MDHEN, SYDVKM. Trimming cost V 4 bases and J 2 bases, with 6 bases left between them. CDR3 length equals 12 residues. The CDR3 is CASSSGAYEQYF. CDR3 in DNA: TGTGCCAGCAGTTCAGGGGCCTACGAGCAGTACTTC. The full variable domain, completed using reference TRBV28 and TRBJ2-7, is DVKVTQSSRYLVKRTGEKVFLECVQDMDHENMFWYRQDPGLGLRLIYFSYDVKMKEKGDIPEGYSVSREKKERFSLILESASTNQTSMYLCASSSGAYEQYFGPGTRLTVT.

The V and J genes are TRBV2 and TRBJ2-7; 10 bases match TRBD1. The CDR3 spans 14 residues. The V gene's germline CDR1 is SNHLY and CDR2 FYNNEI. Trimming cost V 4 bases and J 4 bases; bases outside gene matches: 4. The DNA for the CDR3 is TGTGCCAGCAGTGCTGGGACAGGGGTTTACGAGCAGTACTTC. It encodes CASSAGTGVYEQYF.

With regard to this clone: Other DNA sequences in the same sample also yield this CDR3. The chain uses TRBV19 and TRBJ1-2; the match to TRBD1 covers 7 bases. This CDR3 has 15 residues. Germline values: CDR1 LNHDA, CDR2 SQIVND (reference sequence). V dropped 0 bases and J dropped 5; count of bases not matched to a gene: 6. DNA of the CDR3: TGTGCCAGTAGTATAGAGAAGGGGGCGAGGTATGGCTACACCTTC. Protein: CASSIEKGARYGYTF.

This clone was counted between two and nine times. The chain joins TRBV27 to TRBJ1-4; unclear D gene. This CDR3 spans 16 amino acids. Germline V CDR1 and CDR2: MNHEY, SMNVEV (reference sequence). Trimming took 6 bases from V and 4 from J, leaving 18 bases between them. In nucleotides, the CDR3 is TGTGCCAGCAGGCGGGTGGGCGGAATCCTTAATGAAAAACTGTTTTTT. It is translated as CASRRVGGILNEKLFF. Full variable domain (outside the CDR3, taken from reference TRBV27 and TRBJ1-4): EAQVTQNPRYLITVTGKKLTVTCSQNMNHEYMSWYRQDPGLGLRQIYYSMNVEVTDKGDVPEGYKVSRKEKRNFPLILESPSPNQTSLYFCASRRVGGILNEKLFFGSGTQLSVL.

The rearrangement links TRBV5-1 to TRBJ1-3; 7 nucleotides align to TRBD1. The CDR3 covers 14 residues. Germline assignment: CDR1 SGHRS and CDR2 YFSETQ. Unmatched junction bases numbered 4, after V lost 4 bases and J lost 3 bases. CDR3 in amino acids: CASSITGDGNTIYF. The DNA of the CDR3 is TGCGCCAGCAGCATTACAGGGGATGGAAACACCATATATTTT.

The V and J genes are TRBV6-6 and TRBJ2-7; TRBD1 agrees at 7 bases. The germline V gene encodes CDR1 MNHNY and CDR2 SVGAGI (reference sequence). V lost 5 bases and J lost 1; bases outside the gene matches: 17. There are 18 residues in the CDR3. CDR3 region: CASSPRKGGSGLSYEQYF. Here the CDR3 DNA reads TGTGCCAGCAGTCCGAGAAAAGGGGGCAGCGGTTTATCCTACGAGCAGTACTTC.

V usage is TRBV10-1 and J usage is TRBJ2-7; 9 bases map to TRBD2. With 2 bases clipped from V and 7 bases from J, the junction kept 6 bases outside the gene matches. Germline CDR1 is WNHNN and CDR2 is SYGVQD (reference sequence). The CDR3 loop spans 14 amino acids. The CDR3: CASSEEGLASEQYF. The CDR3, as DNA: TGCGCCAGCAGTGAGGAGGGACTAGCTTCTGAGCAGTACTTC.

The V call is TRBV2, the J call TRBJ2-7, with D possibly matching TRBD1 (5 bases). The germline gives CDR1 SNHLY, CDR2 FYNNEI. The V end lost 6 bases, the J end lost 3 bases, and 21 bases lay between the germline ends. The CDR3 covers 16 residues. CDR3: CASSPFIQASFYEQYF. In DNA, the CDR3 is TGTGCCAGCAGCCCATTCATACAGGCCTCCTTCTACGAGCAGTACTTC.

The CDR3 bases are TGCGCCAGCAGCCACTCGACTAGCGGGCAAGAGACCCAGTACTTC. Translation gives CASSHSTSGQETQYF. The chain recombines TRBV4-1 with TRBJ2-5, with 10 bases matching TRBD2. The CDR3 spans 15 residues. Losses at the gene ends were 3 bases for V and 2 bases for J; bases not matched to a gene: 3. Germline V CDR1 and CDR2: MGHRA, YSYEKL.

This clone was counted a few times. This chain connects TRBV19 to TRBJ1-5, with a weak D call TRBD1 (6 bases). CDR1 is LNHDA, CDR2 SQIVND, per germline (reference sequence). The V and J ends lost 8 bases and 7 bases respectively, with 15 bases between them. This CDR3 contains 13 residues. Written as DNA, the CDR3 is TGTGCCAGTCAGCAAACAGGGTACCAGCCCCAGCATTTT. It codes for CASQQTGYQPQHF.

This sequence joins TRBV11-1 and TRBJ2-7; D perhaps matches TRBD2 (6 bases). V was trimmed by 0 bases and J by 5 bases, leaving 14 bases between them. This CDR3 comprises 15 residues. Per germline, CDR1 SGHAT and CDR2 FQDESV (reference sequence). The CDR3 nucleotides are TGTGCCAGCAGCTTAGCCGGGAGCCGTTCCAACGAGCAGTACTTC. Translation: CASSLAGSRSNEQYF.

V is TRBV12-3 or TRBV12-4 and J is TRBJ1-5; possible D gene TRBD1, 6 bases. Trimming left V 3 bases short and J 7 bases short, with 7 bases between. The CDR3 is 12 residues long. Here the CDR3 DNA reads TGTGCCAGCAGTTTTCAGGGGCAGCCCCAGCATTTT. Protein: CASSFQGQPQHF.

The chain combines TRBV9 with TRBJ1-2; a weak D match, TRBD1 (6 bases). In germline, CDR1 is SGDLS, CDR2 YYNGEE. Trimming took off 0 bases at V and 3 bases at J, with 12 bases between the two ends. The CDR3 has 15 residues. CDR3 nucleotide sequence: TGTGCCAGCAGCGTAGATGGGACACCCTACTATGGCTACACCTTC. Protein sequence: CASSVDGTPYYGYTF. Full variable domain (outside the CDR3, taken from reference TRBV9 and TRBJ1-2): DSGVTQTPKHLITATGQRVTLRCSPRSGDLSVYWYQQSLDQGLQFLIQYYNGEERAKGNILERFSAQQFPDLHSELNLSSLELGDSALYFCASSVDGTPYYGYTFGSGTRLTVV.